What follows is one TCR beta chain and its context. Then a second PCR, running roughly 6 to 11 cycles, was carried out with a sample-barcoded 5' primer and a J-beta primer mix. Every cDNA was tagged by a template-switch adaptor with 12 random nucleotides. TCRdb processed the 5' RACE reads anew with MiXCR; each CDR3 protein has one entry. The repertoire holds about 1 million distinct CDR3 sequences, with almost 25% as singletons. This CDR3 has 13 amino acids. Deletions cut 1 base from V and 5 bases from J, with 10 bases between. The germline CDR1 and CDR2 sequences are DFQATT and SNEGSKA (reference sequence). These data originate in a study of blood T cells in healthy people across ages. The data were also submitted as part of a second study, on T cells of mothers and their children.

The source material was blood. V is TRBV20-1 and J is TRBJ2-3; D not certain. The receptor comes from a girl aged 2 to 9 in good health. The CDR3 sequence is CSARGSSLDTQYF. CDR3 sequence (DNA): TGCAGTGCTAGAGGGTCTTCCCTAGATACGCAGTATTTT.